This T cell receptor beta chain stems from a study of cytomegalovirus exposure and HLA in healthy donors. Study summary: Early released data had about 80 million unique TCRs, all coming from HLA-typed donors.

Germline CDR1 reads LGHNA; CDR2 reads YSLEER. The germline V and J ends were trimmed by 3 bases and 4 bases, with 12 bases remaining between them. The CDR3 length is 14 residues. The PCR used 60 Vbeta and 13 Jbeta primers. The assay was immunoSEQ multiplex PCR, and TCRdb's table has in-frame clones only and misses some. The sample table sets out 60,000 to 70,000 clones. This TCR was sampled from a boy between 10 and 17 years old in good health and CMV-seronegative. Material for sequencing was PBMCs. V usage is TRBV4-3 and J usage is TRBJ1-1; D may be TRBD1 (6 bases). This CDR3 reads CASSHNTGSTEAFF. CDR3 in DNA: TGCGCCAGCAGCCATAACACAGGGAGCACTGAAGCTTTCTTT.